The 8 T cell receptor beta chains in this list originate from one sample, sequenced in a study of blood T cell repertoires in COVID-19. The protocol was immunoSEQ multiplex PCR, while the TCRdb copy is restricted to in-frame clones and leaves out a portion. The profile covers roughly 200,000 clones, with about 81% appearing a single time and 7.8% taken by the ten largest. Sample: peripheral blood. The source is a woman aged 60-75 years with COVID-19, enrolled during active disease.

The V and J genes are TRBV10-3 and TRBJ2-5; D may be TRBD2 (5 bases). This CDR3 has 13 amino acids. The V gene's germline CDR1 is ENHRY and CDR2 SYGVKD. Trimming cost V 4 bases and J 7 bases, with 13 bases left between them. This chain's CDR3 is CAISGGSEGTQYF. The CDR3, as DNA: TGTGCCATCAGTGGGGGTAGTGAGGGGACCCAGTACTTC.

The J gene is TRBJ2-7, the V gene TRBV6-5; 10 nucleotides align to TRBD2. V dropped 6 bases and J dropped 3; count of bases not matched to a gene: 8. Germline V lookup: CDR1 MNHEY, CDR2 SVGAGI. The CDR3 is 15 residues long. CDR3 residues: CASSSGLAERYEQYF. CDR3 nucleotide sequence: TGTGCCAGCAGCTCCGGACTAGCGGAGCGCTACGAGCAGTACTTC.

Concerning this clone itself: Different DNA sequences within this sample yield the same CDR3. The genes are TRBV4-3 and TRBJ2-2, with TRBD1 as a possible D gene (5 bases). The CDR3 is made up of 14 amino acids. Germline V lookup: CDR1 LGHNA, CDR2 YSLEER. V lost 3 bases and J lost 4, with 9 bases in between. CDR3 in amino acids: CASSQGPVTGELFF. The CDR3, as DNA: TGCGCCAGCAGCCAGGGGCCGGTCACCGGGGAGCTGTTTTTT.

The V gene is TRBV5-4, the J gene TRBJ2-7; D possibly corresponds to TRBD2 (5 bases). The germline gives CDR1 SGHNT, CDR2 YYREEE (reference sequence). This CDR3 is built from 15 residues. Trimming pared 0 bases from V and 2 bases from J, leaving 12 bases between. CDR3 DNA sequence: TGTGCCAGCAGCTTGGGACTATCCCAGGCCTACGAGCAGTACTTC. Amino acids: CASSLGLSQAYEQYF. The full variable domain, rest sourced from reference TRBV5-4 and TRBJ2-7, is ETGVTQSPTHLIKTRGQQVTLRCSSQSGHNTVSWYQQALGQGPQFIFQYYREEENGRGNFPPRFSGLQFPNYSSELNVNALELDDSALYLCASSLGLSQAYEQYFGPGTRLTVT.

This clone appeared a single time. This chain links TRBV29-1 with TRBJ1-1, with D perhaps matching TRBD1 (5 bases). Trimming removed 6 bases from V and 4 bases from J, with 9 bases in between. CDR3 size: 11 residues. Germline V lookup: CDR1 SQVTM, CDR2 ANQGSEA. This CDR3 is CSVPGSTEAFF. CDR3 bases: TGCAGCGTACCAGGGTCCACTGAAGCTTTCTTT.

This clone occurred once. This sequence joins TRBV7-8 and TRBJ2-1, with 7 bases aligning to TRBD1. The V segment lost 6 bases and the J segment 9 bases; nucleotides outside the gene matches: 8. This CDR3 has 13 residues. Germline-derived CDR1 and CDR2 are SGHVS and FQNEAQ. Here the CDR3 DNA reads TGTGCCAGCAGGCCTACAGGGGTAAGTGAGCAGTTCTTC. Amino acid sequence: CASRPTGVSEQFF.

This rearrangement joins TRBV6-6 to TRBJ1-1; no definite D call. Germline-derived CDR1 and CDR2 are MNHNY and SVGAGI (reference sequence). The CDR3 runs 14 residues. The V and J ends lost 7 bases and 3 bases respectively, with 15 bases between them. The CDR3: CASIIRRTDTEAFF. CDR3 DNA: TGTGCCAGCATTATCCGGAGGACCGACACTGAAGCTTTCTTT.

This clone was seen only once. The gene calls are TRBV7-9 and TRBJ1-2; the match to TRBD1 covers 9 bases. Trimming removed 2 bases from V and 6 bases from J; junction bases left unmatched: 13. CDR3 size: 17 residues. Germline CDR1 SEHNR, CDR2 FQNEAQ (reference sequence). The chain's CDR3 is CASSLPKTGGSRNGYTF. As DNA, the CDR3 is TGTGCCAGCAGCTTACCTAAGACAGGGGGATCAAGAAATGGCTACACCTTC.